The next 11 T cell receptor beta chains were all read from a single sample in a study of prognosis after radiotherapy for stage I lung cancer. Multiplex PCR in two rounds served to amplify TCR beta CDR3 from genomic DNA. First-round PCR employed TRBV- and TRBJ-specific primers for each gene. TCRdb itself ran the multiplex PCR reads through MiXCR, one entry per CDR3 protein. Of about 13,000 distinct CDR3 sequences detected, roughly a quarter appear once; the ten largest clones hold approximately 11%. The source was PBMCs, collected before or after stereotactic body radiation therapy (not recorded which). Receptors originate from a donor of 50 years or more with non-small cell lung cancer.

This clonotype has at least ten counts. The chain joins TRBV3-1 to TRBJ2-3; TRBD2 aligns across 12 bases. The CDR3 is 15 residues long. With V trimmed by 6 bases and J by 2 bases, 3 bases remained unmatched. CDR1 and CDR2 (germline): LGHDT, YNNKEL (reference sequence). The CDR3 is CASRRTSGNTDTQYF. The CDR3 DNA follows: TGTGCCAGCAGACGGACTAGCGGGAACACAGATACGCAGTATTTT.

This clonotype has at least ten counts. The chain carries TRBV9 and TRBJ1-2; 12 positions match TRBD1. The CDR3 extends over 18 amino acids. The V segment lost 0 bases and the J segment 4 bases; nucleotides outside the gene matches: 10. Per germline, CDR1 SGDLS and CDR2 YYNGEE. The CDR3 DNA reads as TGTGCCAGCAGCGTAGGGTCCCGGGACAGGGGGCCGGGCTATGGCTACACCTTC. Its protein product is CASSVGSRDRGPGYGYTF.

The chain couples TRBV27 to TRBJ2-1, with D perhaps TRBD1 (7 bases). This CDR3 is built from 18 residues. Trimming pared 5 bases from V and 7 bases from J, leaving 27 bases between. Germline V CDR1 and CDR2: MNHEY, SMNVEV (reference sequence). The CDR3 loop is CASSPLQGWGLSSNEQFF. The CDR3 DNA sequence: TGTGCCAGCAGTCCCCTACAGGGGTGGGGACTCTCATCAAATGAGCAGTTCTTC.

This clonotype showed up many times. This chain uses TRBV11-2 with TRBJ2-5; D is undetermined. Trimming cost V 6 bases and J 5 bases, with 16 bases left between them. Per germline, CDR1 SGHAT and CDR2 FQNNGV. CDR3 length equals 14 residues. CDR3: CASSPNVGSETQYF. The CDR3 bases are TGTGCCAGCAGTCCCAACGTGGGTAGTGAGACCCAGTACTTC.

At least ten counts were recorded for this clonotype. This chain connects TRBV7-3 to TRBJ2-5; D is unresolved. V was shortened by 1 base and J by 7 bases, with 10 bases between the two germline ends. This CDR3 is built from 13 residues. Per germline, CDR1 SGHTA and CDR2 FQGTGA. CDR3 region: CASSLNGRGTQYF. CDR3 bases: TGTGCCAGCAGCTTAAATGGCCGCGGGACCCAGTACTTC.

Turning to this clonotype: This clone may be a read error of a much larger clone one base away. Likely a read error: the CDR3 ends without its conserved phenylalanine or tryptophan. It is unclear where the CDR3 begins or ends on the DNA, so no DNA is shown, and the CDR3 is as TCRdb lists it. The chain couples TRBV20-1 to TRBJ2-1; no check of the table's D call, TRBD2, against the DNA was made. From germline, CDR1 is DFQATT and CDR2 SNEGSKA (reference sequence). Inclusive of both ends, the CDR3 amounts to 15 amino acids. The CDR3 protein is CSARDRLAGAGEKFL.

In the case of this clonotype: A junction end diverges from the germline sequence, so it may reflect a read error. This chain joins TRBV2 and TRBJ2-4; maybe TRBD1 (5 bases). The CDR3 extends over 14 amino acids. Looked up from germline, CDR1 is SNHLY and CDR2 is FYNNEI. The CDR3 sequence: CANSDSGSKNIQYF. The CDR3 DNA is TGTGCCAACAGTGACTCAGGGTCTAAAAACATTCAGTACTTC.

A word on this clonotype: This probably arose from a read error, given a far larger clone one base away. The CDR3 DNA sequence: TGTGCCAGCCGGGGCCAGGGGGAGGGAGAGGGGCAGCTCTTC. This translates into CASRGQGEGEGQLF. This chain joins TRBV6-2 or TRBV6-3 and TRBJ2-4; either TRBD1 or TRBD2 may fit D (7 bases each). Germline V lookup: CDR1 MNHEY, CDR2 SVGEGT. The CDR3 has 14 residues.

Remarks on this clonotype: A far larger clone is only one base removed, so a read error is likely. This chain links TRBV6-2 or TRBV6-3 with TRBJ2-3; no clear D. Germline loops: CDR1 MNHEY, CDR2 SVGEGT. V was cut by 6 bases and J by 2 bases, with 12 bases left in between. This CDR3 region has 14 residues. The CDR3 protein is CASSPLYFTDTQYF. The DNA for the CDR3 is TGTGCCAGCAGCCCACTTTACTTCACAGATACGCAGTATTTT.

This clonotype was counted ten times or more. The V and J genes are TRBV4-2 and TRBJ2-2; D could derive from TRBD1 or TRBD2 (5 bases each). This CDR3 spans 15 amino acids. The V end lost 3 bases, the J end lost 4 bases, and 12 bases lay between the germline ends. The germline V gene encodes CDR1 LGHNA and CDR2 YNFKEQ. CDR3 in amino acids: CASSQHRGSTGELFF. The CDR3 DNA sequence: TGTGCCAGCAGCCAGCATCGGGGCTCCACCGGGGAGCTGTTTTTT.

This clonotype was found many times. This chain joins TRBV7-3 and TRBJ2-1, with 9 bases fitting TRBD1. With 1 base clipped from V and 2 bases from J, the junction kept 6 bases outside the gene matches. The V gene's germline CDR1 is SGHTA and CDR2 FQGTGA. The length of the CDR3 is 17 residues. The CDR3 loop is CASSLNPGQGTYNEQFF. CDR3 DNA sequence: TGTGCCAGCAGCTTAAACCCGGGACAGGGCACCTACAATGAGCAGTTCTTC.